These 9 T cell receptor beta chains came from one sample sequenced in a study of blood T cell repertoires in COVID-19. The protocol was immunoSEQ multiplex PCR, while the TCRdb copy is restricted to in-frame clones and leaves out a portion. In the table there are about 80,000 clones, more than 60% of which are singletons. The specimen sequenced was peripheral blood. These receptors originate from a human donor in a cohort sampled during active COVID-19.

The chain has TRBV18 and TRBJ2-7; 9 nucleotides align to TRBD1. This CDR3 comprises 12 residues. Germline V CDR1 and CDR2: KGHSH, LQKENI. The junction had 4 bases not matched to a gene; V was cut back by 3 bases and J by 10 bases. The CDR3 DNA reads as TGTGCCAGCTCACCGGACAGGGGAGATCAGTACTTC. Translated: CASSPDRGDQYF.

The rearrangement links TRBV7-5 to TRBJ2-2; the table's D call TRBD1 went unverified against the DNA. TRBV7-5 is described as a pseudogene. CDR3 length: 18 amino acids. The CDR3 bases are TGTGCCAGAAGCTACTACTTAGAGACAGGGCGGAACACCGGGGAGCTGTTTTTT. Amino acid sequence: CARSYYLETGRNTGELFF.

The V gene is TRBV5-1, the J gene TRBJ1-4; 10 nucleotides match TRBD1. Germline values: CDR1 SGHRS, CDR2 YFSETQ. This CDR3 region has 14 residues. The V gene end was trimmed by 7 bases and the J gene end by 5 bases; junction bases not matched to a gene: 5. In DNA form, the CDR3 reads TGCGCCAGCCGACAGGGGGCTGAAAATGAAAAACTGTTTTTT. This translates into CASRQGAENEKLFF.

The chain carries TRBV19 and TRBJ2-2; possibly TRBD2 for D (5 bases). Germline V CDR1 and CDR2: LNHDA, SQIVND (reference sequence). The CDR3 length is 15 residues. V shed 6 bases and J shed 1 base, with 12 bases lying between them. The CDR3 protein is CASREEGRNTGELFF. CDR3 DNA sequence: TGTGCCAGTAGGGAGGAAGGCCGGAACACCGGGGAGCTGTTTTTT.

The V gene is TRBV15, the J gene TRBJ1-2; TRBD1 matches at 9 bases. Germline V gene sequence: CDR1 LNHNV, CDR2 YYDKDF (reference sequence). This CDR3 is 16 amino acids long. The trim removed 6 bases at V and 6 bases at J, leaving 14 bases unmatched. Written as DNA, the CDR3 is TGTGCCACCAGAAAAGACGGTACGGGACAGGGAAATGGCTACACCTTC. Protein product: CATRKDGTGQGNGYTF.

The chain has TRBV27 and TRBJ1-2, with 8 bases fitting TRBD1. Germline loops: CDR1 MNHEY, CDR2 SMNVEV (reference sequence). V dropped 5 bases and J dropped 4; count of bases not matched to a gene: 12. This CDR3 has 16 amino acids. The CDR3 bases are TGTGCCAGCAGTCCCCGTGACAGGGGAGCTCGCTATGGCTACACCTTC. It translates to CASSPRDRGARYGYTF.

There are a few counts of this clone. The V and J genes are TRBV13 and TRBJ2-3, with D possibly being TRBD2 (5 bases). The CDR3 covers 16 residues. Germline CDR1 and CDR2: PRHDT and FYEKMQ (reference sequence). V lost 4 bases, J lost 2 bases, and 16 bases lay in between. Here the CDR3 reads CASSSEPGLVTDTQYF. CDR3 sequence (DNA): TGTGCCAGCAGCTCCGAGCCTGGACTCGTCACAGATACGCAGTATTTT.

The V call is TRBV11-2, the J call TRBJ2-3; no definite D call. Germline V CDR1 and CDR2: SGHAT, FQNNGV. The V end was cut by 2 bases, the J end by 9 bases, with 21 bases between. CDR3 length: 16 amino acids. The CDR3 here is CASSLPAPPPLETQYF. In DNA form, the CDR3 reads TGTGCCAGCAGCTTACCAGCGCCTCCTCCATTGGAGACGCAGTATTTT.

This rearrangement joins TRBV6-2 or TRBV6-3 to TRBJ1-2, with TRBD1 identical over 12 bases. V gave up 5 bases and J gave up 1 base; unmatched junction bases: 8. CDR1 is MNHEY, CDR2 SVGEGT, per germline. The CDR3 consists of 17 residues. The CDR3 protein is CASSKSGTGGSNYGYTF. For the CDR3, the DNA is TGTGCCAGCAGTAAATCCGGGACAGGGGGCAGTAACTATGGCTACACCTTC.